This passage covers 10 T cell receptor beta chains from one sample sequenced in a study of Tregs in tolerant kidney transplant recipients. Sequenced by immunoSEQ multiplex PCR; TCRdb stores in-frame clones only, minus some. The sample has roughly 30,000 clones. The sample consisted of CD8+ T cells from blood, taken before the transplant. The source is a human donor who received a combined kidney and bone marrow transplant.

Here the CDR3 reads CASSVSLVAGGSGELFF. Incomplete CDR3 DNA: TGTGCCAGCAGCGTCTCCCTGGTAGCGGGAGGGAGCGGGGAG. The chain combines TRBV7-6 with TRBJ2-2, with 11 bases lining up with TRBD2. The read ends 3 residues before the CDR3 terminus; that terminus is restored from the germline J gene. CDR3 length: 17 amino acids. CDR1 is SGHVS, CDR2 FNYEAQ, per germline. V was pared by 5 bases and J by 7 bases, with 12 bases of the junction left unmatched.

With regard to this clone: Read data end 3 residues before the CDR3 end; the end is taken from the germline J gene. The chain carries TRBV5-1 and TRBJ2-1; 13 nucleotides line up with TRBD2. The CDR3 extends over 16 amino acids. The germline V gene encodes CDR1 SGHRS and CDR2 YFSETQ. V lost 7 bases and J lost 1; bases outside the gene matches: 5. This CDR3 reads CASGLAGDVSYNEQFF. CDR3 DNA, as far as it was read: TGCGCCAGCGGACTAGCGGGAGACGTGTCCTACAATGAG.

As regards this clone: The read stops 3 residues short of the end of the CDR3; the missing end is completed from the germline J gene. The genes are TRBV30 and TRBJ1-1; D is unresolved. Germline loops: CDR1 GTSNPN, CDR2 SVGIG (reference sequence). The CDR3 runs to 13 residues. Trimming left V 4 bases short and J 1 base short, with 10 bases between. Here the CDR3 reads CAWNLQPNTEAFF. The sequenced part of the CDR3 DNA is TGTGCCTGGAATCTACAGCCGAACACTGAA.

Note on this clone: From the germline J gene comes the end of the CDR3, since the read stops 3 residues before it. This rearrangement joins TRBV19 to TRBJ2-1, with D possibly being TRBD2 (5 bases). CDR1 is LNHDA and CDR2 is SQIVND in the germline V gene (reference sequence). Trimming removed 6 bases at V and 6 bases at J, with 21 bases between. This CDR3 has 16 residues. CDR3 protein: CASSQGSGVLRNEQFF. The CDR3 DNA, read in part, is TGTGCCAGTAGCCAAGGCTCCGGGGTTTTACGCAATGAG.

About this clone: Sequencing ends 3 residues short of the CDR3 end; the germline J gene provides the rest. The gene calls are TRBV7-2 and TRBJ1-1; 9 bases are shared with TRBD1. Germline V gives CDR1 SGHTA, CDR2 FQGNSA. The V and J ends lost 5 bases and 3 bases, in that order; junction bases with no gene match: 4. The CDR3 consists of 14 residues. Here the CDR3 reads CASSETGGYTEAFF. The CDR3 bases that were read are TGTGCCAGCAGCGAGACAGGGGGTTACACTGAA.

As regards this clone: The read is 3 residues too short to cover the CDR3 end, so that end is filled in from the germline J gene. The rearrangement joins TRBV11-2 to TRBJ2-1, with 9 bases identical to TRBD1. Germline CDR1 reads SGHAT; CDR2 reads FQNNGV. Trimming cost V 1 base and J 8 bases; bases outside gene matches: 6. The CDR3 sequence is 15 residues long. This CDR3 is CASSLGDRALDEQFF. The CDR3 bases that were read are TGTGCCAGCAGCTTAGGGGACAGGGCTTTGGATGAG.

CDR3 sequence reads: CASSLVDATGDYEQYF. CDR3 DNA, as far as it was read: TGTGCCAGCAGCTTAGTGGATGCGACAGGGGATTACGAG. The rearrangement uses TRBV7-8 and TRBJ2-7, with 8 bases aligning to TRBD1. Read data end 3 residues before the CDR3 end; the end is taken from the germline J gene. V dropped 1 base and J dropped 4; count of bases not matched to a gene: 9. The CDR3 totals 16 residues. Germline-derived CDR1 and CDR2 are SGHVS and FQNEAQ.

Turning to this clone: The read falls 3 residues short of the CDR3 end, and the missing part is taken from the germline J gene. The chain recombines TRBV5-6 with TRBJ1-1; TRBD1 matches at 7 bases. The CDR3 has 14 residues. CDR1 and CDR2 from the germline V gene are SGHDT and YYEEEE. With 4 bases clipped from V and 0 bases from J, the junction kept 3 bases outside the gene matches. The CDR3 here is CASSVGQMNTEAFF. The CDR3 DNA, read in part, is TGTGCCAGCAGCGTGGGACAGATGAACACTGAA. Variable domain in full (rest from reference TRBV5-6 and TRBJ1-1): DAGVTQSPTHLIKTRGQQVTLRCSPKSGHDTVSWYQQALGQGPQFIFQYYEEEERQRGNFPDRFSGHQFPNYSSELNVNALLLGDSALYLCASSVGQMNTEAFFGQGTRLTVV.

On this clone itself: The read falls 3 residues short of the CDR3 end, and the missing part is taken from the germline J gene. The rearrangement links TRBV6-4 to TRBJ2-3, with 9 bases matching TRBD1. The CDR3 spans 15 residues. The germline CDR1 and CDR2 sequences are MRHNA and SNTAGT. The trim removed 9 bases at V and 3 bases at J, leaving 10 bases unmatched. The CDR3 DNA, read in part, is TGTGCCAGTAGCCTCCGGGACAGGGAAACAGATACG. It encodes CASSLRDRETDT. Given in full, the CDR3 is CASSLRDRETDTQYF.

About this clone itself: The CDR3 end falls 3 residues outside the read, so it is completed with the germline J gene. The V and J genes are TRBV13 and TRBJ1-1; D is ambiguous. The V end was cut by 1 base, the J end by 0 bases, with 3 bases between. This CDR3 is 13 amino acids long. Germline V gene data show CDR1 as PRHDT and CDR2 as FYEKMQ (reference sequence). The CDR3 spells CASSLVMNTEAFF. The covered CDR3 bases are TGTGCCAGCAGCTTAGTCATGAACACTGAA.